Listed here are 31 T cell receptor beta chains from one sample, sequenced in a study of siplizumab effects on memory and regulatory T cells. This table comes from immunoSEQ multiplex PCR, and its TCRdb copy is limited to in-frame clones, with some not included. The sample carries fewer than 130,000 clones, roughly 92% recorded once. The sample consisted of CD4+ T cells sorted from blood. These receptors came from a human donor in good health.

V and J are TRBV5-1 and TRBJ2-1, with TRBD2 identical over 14 bases. The junction had 21 bases not matched to a gene; V was cut back by 9 bases and J by 7 bases. The germline gives CDR1 SGHRS, CDR2 YFSETQ. CDR3 length: 19 amino acids. In DNA, the CDR3 is TGCGCCACCCCCTTCATTAGGACTAGCGGGAGGTTGGGGCGTAATGAGCAGTTCTTC. It is translated as CATPFIRTSGRLGRNEQFF.

This clone was observed once. The J gene is TRBJ2-5, the V gene TRBV5-1; 10 bases line up with TRBD2. From germline, CDR1 is SGHRS and CDR2 YFSETQ. The CDR3 has 16 residues. Trimming took 0 bases from V and 4 from J; bases not matched to a gene: 6. The CDR3: CASSLAVLAGVETQYF. CDR3 bases: TGCGCCAGCAGCTTGGCCGTCCTAGCGGGAGTAGAGACCCAGTACTTC.

The chain is built from TRBV6-1 and TRBJ2-3; no clear D. The CDR3 loop spans 15 amino acids. Trimming stripped 1 base from V and 5 bases from J, with 13 bases between. From germline, CDR1 is MNHNS and CDR2 SASEGT. The CDR3 protein is CASSEGPFGRDTQYF. CDR3 DNA sequence: TGTGCCAGCAGTGAAGGTCCATTCGGCAGAGATACGCAGTATTTT.

The chain couples TRBV5-1 to TRBJ2-5; D is perhaps TRBD1 (6 bases). The J call is uncertain, as TRBJ2-7 better fits the DNA end. The CDR3 spans 12 residues. Germline V gene lookup returns CDR1 SGHRS and CDR2 YFSETQ. CDR3 DNA: TGCGCCAGCAGTCAGGGGTCCTACGAGCAGTACTTC. It yields the protein CASSQGSYEQYF.

The table lists this clone with a count of one. The V call is TRBV6-5, the J call TRBJ2-5; D may correspond to TRBD1 or TRBD2 (5 bases each). The CDR3 length is 14 residues. Trimming stripped 2 bases from V and 6 bases from J, with 13 bases between. CDR1 and CDR2 from the germline V gene are MNHEY and SVGAGI. DNA of the CDR3: TGTGCCAGCAGTTACCCGACCCGGGGCCAGACCCAGTACTTC. It translates to CASSYPTRGQTQYF.

The chain joins TRBV5-1 to TRBJ2-7, with 11 bases that match TRBD1. The CDR3 is 13 residues long. Trimming removed 6 bases from V and 4 bases from J; junction bases left unmatched: 3. Germline values: CDR1 SGHRS, CDR2 YFSETQ. CDR3 sequence reads: CASNWDRGYEQYF. CDR3 DNA: TGCGCCAGCAACTGGGACAGGGGGTACGAGCAGTACTTC.

The chain recombines TRBV7-9 with TRBJ2-7, with D unresolved. Germline V gives CDR1 SEHNR, CDR2 FQNEAQ (reference sequence). This CDR3 contains 11 residues. Trimming cost V 2 bases and J 4 bases, with 3 bases left between them. The CDR3 sequence is CASSLNYEQYF. The CDR3 nucleotides read TGTGCCAGCAGCTTAAATTACGAGCAGTACTTC.

This clone is a singleton in its sample. The gene calls are TRBV12-5 and TRBJ2-1; TRBD2 matches 9 bases. The CDR3 runs to 16 residues. Germline CDR1 reads LGHNT; CDR2 reads FRNRAP. Germline trimming cut 5 bases from V and 0 bases from J; bases unmatched to any gene: 5. The CDR3 bases are TGTGCTAGTGGTCTCGATAGCGGGGGCTCCTACAATGAGCAGTTCTTC. It translates to CASGLDSGGSYNEQFF.

This clone appeared a few times. This chain links TRBV4-1 with TRBJ1-2; D may be TRBD1 (5 bases). The CDR3 totals 14 residues. CDR1 is MGHRA, CDR2 YSYEKL, per germline. V was trimmed by 1 base and J by 4 bases, leaving 10 bases between them. CDR3 amino acids: CASSQAGISYGYTF. CDR3 DNA sequence: TGCGCCAGCAGCCAAGCAGGGATTTCCTATGGCTACACCTTC.

This clone was observed a handful of times. The chain couples TRBV6-5 to TRBJ1-1; no definite D call. V was shortened by 0 bases and J by 4 bases, with 9 bases between the two germline ends. From germline, CDR1 is MNHEY and CDR2 SVGAGI. CDR3 length: 14 residues. CDR3 region: CASSYSFMPTEAFF. For the CDR3, the DNA is TGTGCCAGCAGTTACTCATTTATGCCCACTGAAGCTTTCTTT.

The chain couples TRBV14 to TRBJ2-7; no definite D call. CDR1 SGHDN and CDR2 FVKESK come from the germline V gene. The V end was cut by 4 bases, the J end by 4 bases, with 5 bases between. There are 11 residues in the CDR3. The CDR3 region is CASSRRYEQYF. CDR3 bases: TGTGCCAGCAGCCGGAGATACGAGCAGTACTTC. Using reference TRBV14 and TRBJ2-7 for the parts outside the CDR3, the full variable domain is EAGVTQFPSHSVIEKGQTVTLRCDPISGHDNLYWYRRVMGKEIKFLLHFVKESKQDESGMPNNRFLAERTGGTYSTLKVQPAELEDSGVYFCASSRRYEQYFGPGTRLTVT.

The V call is TRBV27, the J call TRBJ1-5; 9 positions agree with TRBD1. The germline CDR1 and CDR2 sequences are MNHEY and SMNVEV (reference sequence). The CDR3 totals 15 residues. Trimming removed 3 bases from V and 4 bases from J; junction bases left unmatched: 4. CDR3 loop: CASSFTGGGNQPQHF. In DNA, the CDR3 is TGTGCCAGCAGTTTCACAGGGGGCGGGAATCAGCCCCAGCATTTT.

V gene TRBV5-1 combines with J gene TRBJ2-7, with TRBD2 matching over 7 bases. Germline CDR1 and CDR2: SGHRS and YFSETQ. The CDR3 is 15 amino acids. V shed 0 bases and J 0 bases; nucleotides not matched to a gene: 3. The CDR3 sequence is CASSLVSGGSYEQYF. The CDR3 nucleotides read TGCGCCAGCAGCTTGGTTTCGGGGGGCTCCTACGAGCAGTACTTC.

This clone was found once. This chain links TRBV5-1 with TRBJ2-7, with 9 bases fitting TRBD1. This CDR3 has 15 amino acids. V gave up 0 bases and J gave up 2 bases; unmatched junction bases: 3. CDR1 and CDR2 from the germline V gene are SGHRS and YFSETQ. As DNA, the CDR3 is TGCGCCAGCAGCTTGGAAGGGGACAGGGCCTACGAGCAGTACTTC. Amino acid sequence: CASSLEGDRAYEQYF.

This chain uses TRBV19 with TRBJ2-7; 7 bases align to TRBD1. Germline CDR1 LNHDA, CDR2 SQIVND (reference sequence). CDR3 length: 15 amino acids. The J segment lost 7 bases and the V segment lost 1 base, leaving 10 bases of the junction unmatched. CDR3 DNA: TGTGCCAGTAGTATAGCCCCAGGGACAGATGGTGAGCAGTACTTC. It specifies CASSIAPGTDGEQYF. Full variable domain (remainder filled in from reference TRBV19 and TRBJ2-7): DGGITQSPKYLFRKEGQNVTLSCEQNLNHDAMYWYRQDPGQGLRLIYYSQIVNDFQKGDIAEGYSVSREKKESFPLTVTSAQKNPTAFYLCASSIAPGTDGEQYFGPGTRLTVT.

The rearrangement uses TRBV6-1 and TRBJ1-5, with a tentative D call TRBD1 (6 bases). In germline, CDR1 is MNHNS, CDR2 SASEGT. Trimming left V 4 bases short and J 4 bases short, with 8 bases between. The CDR3 totals 13 residues. CDR3 loop: CASSGDRNQPQHF. In DNA form, the CDR3 reads TGTGCCAGCAGTGGTGACAGGAATCAGCCCCAGCATTTT.

This chain links TRBV6-5 with TRBJ2-7; TRBD2 matches at 8 bases. The CDR3 extends over 15 amino acids. The J segment lost 3 bases and the V segment lost 0 bases, leaving 4 bases of the junction unmatched. The germline V gene has CDR1 MNHEY and CDR2 SVGAGI. DNA of the CDR3: TGTGCCAGCAGTTACTCGAGGCGGGGGGTCTACGAGCAGTACTTC. It yields the protein CASSYSRRGVYEQYF.

The chain uses TRBV9 and TRBJ2-5, with 7 bases aligning to TRBD2. The length of the CDR3 is 15 residues. The germline CDR1 and CDR2 sequences are SGDLS and YYNGEE. J was trimmed by 2 bases and V by 4 bases; bases with no gene match: 8. The CDR3 region has the DNA TGTGCCAGCAGCCCCGATGCGGGGGTTCAAGAGACCCAGTACTTC. Protein product: CASSPDAGVQETQYF. The variable domain in full, completed from reference TRBV9 and TRBJ2-5, reads DSGVTQTPKHLITATGQRVTLRCSPRSGDLSVYWYQQSLDQGLQFLIQYYNGEERAKGNILERFSAQQFPDLHSELNLSSLELGDSALYFCASSPDAGVQETQYFGPGTRLLVL.

The V and J genes are TRBV10-3 and TRBJ2-5, with 7 positions matching TRBD1. The CDR3 loop spans 14 amino acids. The V gene end was trimmed by 3 bases and the J gene end by 1 base; junction bases not matched to a gene: 2. Germline assignment: CDR1 ENHRY and CDR2 SYGVKD. The CDR3 sequence: CAISDPGGQETQYF. As DNA, the CDR3 is TGTGCCATCAGTGATCCAGGGGGCCAAGAGACCCAGTACTTC.

This clone has more than one count but fewer than ten. This chain connects TRBV6-5 to TRBJ1-1; maybe TRBD1 (5 bases). Germline CDR1 MNHEY, CDR2 SVGAGI. The ends were cut back, 6 bases at V and 13 bases at J, with 15 bases in the middle. The CDR3 sequence is 11 residues long. The CDR3 nucleotides read TGTGCCAGCAGATGGGGGGGTTATGGTTTCTTT. As protein: CASRWGGYGFF.

J is TRBJ1-3 and V is TRBV20-1, with D unresolved. CDR1 and CDR2 (germline): DFQATT, SNEGSKA (reference sequence). The CDR3 extends over 11 amino acids. Trimming took 5 bases from V and 3 from J, leaving 5 bases between them. The CDR3 DNA reads as TGCAGTGCTGCCCTTGGAAACACCATATATTTT. Amino acids: CSAALGNTIYF.

V gene TRBV5-6 combines with J gene TRBJ2-5, with D unresolved. This CDR3 is 11 amino acids long. Germline CDR1 and CDR2: SGHDT and YYEEEE. V lost 4 bases, J lost 3 bases, and 4 bases lay in between. CDR3: CASSVEETQYF. CDR3 DNA sequence: TGTGCCAGCAGCGTGGAAGAGACCCAGTACTTC.

CDR3 protein: CASSPGGPDEKLFF. CDR3 sequence (DNA): TGCGCCAGCAGCCCCGGGGGGCCCGATGAAAAACTGTTTTTT. The rearrangement links TRBV5-1 to TRBJ1-4; D might be TRBD1 (6 bases). The CDR3 has 14 amino acids. The V end lost 4 bases, the J end lost 6 bases, and 13 bases lay between the germline ends. CDR1 SGHRS and CDR2 YFSETQ come from the germline V gene. Filled out from reference TRBV5-1 and TRBJ1-4, the complete variable domain reads KAGVTQTPRYLIKTRGQQVTLSCSPISGHRSVSWYQQTPGQGLQFLFEYFSETQRNKGNFPGRFSGRQFSNSRSEMNVSTLELGDSALYLCASSPGGPDEKLFFGSGTQLSVL.

The chain carries TRBV6-1 and TRBJ2-7; 7 positions agree with TRBD1. Germline V gene sequence: CDR1 MNHNS, CDR2 SASEGT. CDR3 length: 15 residues. The ends lost 6 bases at V and 4 bases at J; junction bases unmatched: 12. The CDR3 protein is CASRPGQNSQYEQYF. The CDR3 DNA reads as TGTGCCAGCAGACCGGGACAGAACTCTCAGTACGAGCAGTACTTC.

J is TRBJ1-2 and V is TRBV29-1; D gene uncertain. V was shortened by 4 bases and J by 1 base, with 7 bases between the two germline ends. This CDR3 has 12 amino acids. Germline loops: CDR1 SQVTM, CDR2 ANQGSEA. The CDR3 sequence is CSVASVNYGYTF. The CDR3 region has the DNA TGCAGCGTTGCTTCGGTTAACTATGGCTACACCTTC.

This clone was counted a single time. This chain uses TRBV5-1 with TRBJ1-5; D remains unclear. The CDR3 is 13 amino acids. The germline gives CDR1 SGHRS, CDR2 YFSETQ. V was trimmed by 4 bases and J by 0 bases, leaving 5 bases between them. Here the CDR3 reads CASSPDSNQPQHF. The CDR3 coding sequence is TGCGCCAGCAGCCCAGATAGCAATCAGCCCCAGCATTTT.

The chain combines TRBV19 with TRBJ1-1; D remains unclear. V was cut by 9 bases and J by 1 base, with 6 bases left in between. CDR1 is LNHDA and CDR2 is SQIVND in the germline V gene (reference sequence). This CDR3 spans 11 amino acids. CDR3 in DNA: TGTGCCAGCAGTTGGAACACTGAAGCTTTCTTT. It yields the protein CASSWNTEAFF. Looking up the rest from reference TRBV19 and TRBJ1-1 gives the full variable domain: DGGITQSPKYLFRKEGQNVTLSCEQNLNHDAMYWYRQDPGQGLRLIYYSQIVNDFQKGDIAEGYSVSREKKESFPLTVTSAQKNPTAFYLCASSWNTEAFFGQGTRLTVV.

The chain recombines TRBV6-1 with TRBJ2-7; unclear D gene. In germline, CDR1 is MNHNS, CDR2 SASEGT. The CDR3 extends over 15 amino acids. The ends were cut back, 8 bases at V and 0 bases at J, with 17 bases in the middle. CDR3 protein: CASSKEPTLSYEQYF. CDR3 sequence (DNA): TGTGCCAGCTCAAAAGAGCCGACGCTCTCCTACGAGCAGTACTTC.

For this clone: Other nucleotide sequences from this sample produce the same CDR3. V is TRBV18 and J is TRBJ1-1; D remains unclear. Trimming removed 2 bases from V and 1 base from J, with 5 bases in between. This CDR3 is 13 amino acids long. Germline lookup yields CDR1 KGHSH and CDR2 LQKENI. This CDR3 reads CASSPGRNTEAFF. The CDR3 DNA follows: TGTGCCAGCTCACCAGGGAGGAACACTGAAGCTTTCTTT.

In nucleotides, the CDR3 is TGTGCCAGCTCACTCGGGGACGGACTCCCCTACGAGCAGTACTTC. As protein: CASSLGDGLPYEQYF. The chain carries TRBV18 and TRBJ2-7; the D gene could be TRBD1 or TRBD2 (5 bases each). Trimming removed 4 bases at V and 2 bases at J, with 15 bases between. Per the germline V gene, CDR1 is KGHSH and CDR2 is LQKENI. This CDR3 comprises 15 residues. The full variable domain, rest sourced from reference TRBV18 and TRBJ2-7, is NAGVMQNPRHLVRRRGQEARLRCSPMKGHSHVYWYRQLPEEGLKFMVYLQKENIIDESGMPKERFSAEFPKEGPSILRIQQVVRGDSAAYFCASSLGDGLPYEQYFGPGTRLTVT.

The V gene is TRBV5-1, the J gene TRBJ2-1; 8 bases map to TRBD2. Germline CDR1 is SGHRS and CDR2 is YFSETQ. The trim removed 4 bases at V and 3 bases at J, leaving 6 bases unmatched. CDR3 length: 15 amino acids. The CDR3 DNA sequence: TGCGCCAGCAGCCCGGGACTAGAGTACTACAATGAGCAGTTCTTC. It is translated as CASSPGLEYYNEQFF.